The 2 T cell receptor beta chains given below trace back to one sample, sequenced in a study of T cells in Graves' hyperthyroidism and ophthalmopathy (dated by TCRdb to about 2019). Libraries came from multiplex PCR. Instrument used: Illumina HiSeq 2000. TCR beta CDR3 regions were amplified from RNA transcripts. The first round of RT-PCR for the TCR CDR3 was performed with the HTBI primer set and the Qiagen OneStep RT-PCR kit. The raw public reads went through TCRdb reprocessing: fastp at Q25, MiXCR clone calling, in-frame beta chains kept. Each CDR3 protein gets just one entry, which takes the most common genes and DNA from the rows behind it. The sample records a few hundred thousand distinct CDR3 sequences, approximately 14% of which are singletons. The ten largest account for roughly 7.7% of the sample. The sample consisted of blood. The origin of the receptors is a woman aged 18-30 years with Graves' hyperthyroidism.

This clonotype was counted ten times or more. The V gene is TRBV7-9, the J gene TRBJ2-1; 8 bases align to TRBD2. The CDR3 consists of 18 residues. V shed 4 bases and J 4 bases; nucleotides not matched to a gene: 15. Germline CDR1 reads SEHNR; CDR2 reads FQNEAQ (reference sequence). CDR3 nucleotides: TGTGCCAGCAGCTCAAGGGTTAGCGGGAAAGATAGGTACAATGAGCAGTTCTTC. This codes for CASSSRVSGKDRYNEQFF.

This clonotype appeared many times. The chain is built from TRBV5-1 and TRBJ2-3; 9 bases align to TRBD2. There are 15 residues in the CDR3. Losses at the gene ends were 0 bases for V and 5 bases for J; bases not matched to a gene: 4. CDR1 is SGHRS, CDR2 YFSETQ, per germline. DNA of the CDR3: TGCGCCAGCAGCTTGGAAGCGGGGGGTGGAGATACGCAGTATTTT. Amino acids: CASSLEAGGGDTQYF.